Sequencing of this T cell receptor beta chain was carried out in a study of graft-versus-host responses after intestinal transplantation. On the study more broadly: Recipients were given multivisceral, liver-intestinal, or isolated intestinal transplants. Notes on the study in general: GvH clones detected in recipient marrow included some appearing first in ileum or blood.

The table came from immunoSEQ multiplex PCR; TCRdb's copy has only in-frame clones and leaves some out. The table includes about 3,900 clones, around 38% detected once. The CDR3 is made up of 15 amino acids. The V gene's germline CDR1 is SGHTA and CDR2 FQGTGA. J lost 8 bases, V lost 5 bases, and 10 bases had no gene match. The researchers put approximately 200,000 CFSE-labeled responder cells into plates with approximately 200,000 irradiated, violet-dye-labeled stimulator cells. The receptor was isolated from a human patient who was an organ donor for intestinal transplantation. The chain has TRBV7-3 and TRBJ2-1; 9 nucleotides line up with TRBD1. The sequenced sample was alloreactive CD8+ T cells from a mixed lymphocyte reaction culture, obtained before transplantation. The subset denotes: CFSE-low proliferating T cells sorted from roughly 6-day pre-transplant mixed lymphocyte reaction (GvH or HvG direction). The CDR3 reads CASSLGTGMWDEQFF. The CDR3 region has the DNA TGTGCCAGCAGCCTCGGGACAGGGATGTGGGATGAGCAGTTCTTC.